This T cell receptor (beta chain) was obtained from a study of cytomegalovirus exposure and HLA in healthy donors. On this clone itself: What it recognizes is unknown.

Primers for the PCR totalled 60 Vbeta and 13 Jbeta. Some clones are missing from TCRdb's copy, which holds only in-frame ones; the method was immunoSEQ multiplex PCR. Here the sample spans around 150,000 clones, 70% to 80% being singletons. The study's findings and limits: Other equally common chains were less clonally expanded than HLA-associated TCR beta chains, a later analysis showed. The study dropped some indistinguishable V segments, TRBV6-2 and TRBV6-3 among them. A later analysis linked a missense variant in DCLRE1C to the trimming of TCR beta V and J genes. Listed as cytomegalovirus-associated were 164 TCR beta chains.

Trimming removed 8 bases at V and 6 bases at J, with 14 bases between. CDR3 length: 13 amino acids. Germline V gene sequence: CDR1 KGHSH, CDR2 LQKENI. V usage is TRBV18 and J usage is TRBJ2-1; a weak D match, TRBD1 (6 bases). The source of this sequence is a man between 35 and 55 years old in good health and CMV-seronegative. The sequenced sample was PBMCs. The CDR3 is CASTPGVGNEQFF. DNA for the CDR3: TGTGCCAGCACCCCAGGGGTTGGCAATGAGCAGTTCTTC.